This TCR beta chain came from a study of immune heterogeneity within non-small cell lung tumors. Study conclusions and caveats: Local tumor mutational burden and local T-cell repertoire clonality showed a moderate significant correlation, R 0.3 to 0.35.

This CDR3 region has 14 residues. Germline V gene data show CDR1 as DFQATT and CDR2 as SNEGSKA (reference sequence). With 5 bases removed from V and 6 bases from J, the gap between germline ends came to 17 bases. This clonotype was detected only once. No antigen is known for it. The TCR beta CDR3 region was amplified by multiplex PCR employing 32 V and 13 J primers. TCRdb re-called the multiplex PCR reads through MiXCR, storing one row per CDR3 protein. The repertoire holds some 11,000 distinct CDR3 sequences, with approximately 29% as singletons. With approximately 600 ng used per sample, the template was genomic DNA from bulk tumor. Collection of several biopsies per primary tumor, spaced far apart, took place during surgery. Those enrolled were patients newly diagnosed with untreated non-small cell lung cancer and undergoing curative surgery.

Sequencing was done on a sample of lung tumor tissue. The TCR comes from a woman aged 50 to 60 with non-small cell lung cancer. V usage is TRBV20-1 and J usage is TRBJ1-5; D is unresolved. The CDR3 is CSAGDGPQLQPQHF. The CDR3 DNA follows: TGCAGTGCTGGTGACGGGCCCCAGCTTCAGCCCCAGCATTTT.